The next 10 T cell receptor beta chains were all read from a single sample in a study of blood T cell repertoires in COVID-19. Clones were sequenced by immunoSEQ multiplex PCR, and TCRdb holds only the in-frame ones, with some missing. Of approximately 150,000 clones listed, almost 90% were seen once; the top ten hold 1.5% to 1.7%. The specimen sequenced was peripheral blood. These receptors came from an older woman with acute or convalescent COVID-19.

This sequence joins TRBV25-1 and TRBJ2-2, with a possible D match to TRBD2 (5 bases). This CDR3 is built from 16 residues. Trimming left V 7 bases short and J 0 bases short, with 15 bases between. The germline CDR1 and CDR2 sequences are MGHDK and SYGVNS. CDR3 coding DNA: TGTGCCAGCAAGGGCTTCGGGATCTCGAACACCGGGGAGCTGTTTTTT. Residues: CASKGFGISNTGELFF.

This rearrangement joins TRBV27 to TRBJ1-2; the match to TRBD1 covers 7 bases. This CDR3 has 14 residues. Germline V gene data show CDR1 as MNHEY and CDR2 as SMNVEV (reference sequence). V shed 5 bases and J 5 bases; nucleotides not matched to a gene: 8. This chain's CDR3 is CASSTTGVRYGYTF. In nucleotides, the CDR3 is TGTGCCAGCAGTACCACAGGGGTACGGTATGGCTACACCTTC.

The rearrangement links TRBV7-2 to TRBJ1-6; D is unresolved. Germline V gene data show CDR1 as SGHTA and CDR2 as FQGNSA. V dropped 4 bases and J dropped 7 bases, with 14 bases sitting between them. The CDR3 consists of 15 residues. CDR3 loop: CASSSFPGMNSPLHF. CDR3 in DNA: TGTGCCAGCAGCTCATTTCCGGGGATGAATTCACCCCTCCACTTT. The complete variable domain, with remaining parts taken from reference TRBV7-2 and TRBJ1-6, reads GAGVSQSPSNKVTEKGKDVELRCDPISGHTALYWYRQSLGQGLEFLIYFQGNSAPDKSGLPSDRFSAERTGGSVSTLTIQRTQQEDSAVYLCASSSFPGMNSPLHFGNGTRLTVT.

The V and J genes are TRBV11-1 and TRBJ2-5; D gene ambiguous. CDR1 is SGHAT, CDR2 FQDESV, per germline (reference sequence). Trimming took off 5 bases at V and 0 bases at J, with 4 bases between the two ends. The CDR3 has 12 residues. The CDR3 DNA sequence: TGTGCCAGCAGCCAGTACCAAGAGACCCAGTACTTC. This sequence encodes CASSQYQETQYF.

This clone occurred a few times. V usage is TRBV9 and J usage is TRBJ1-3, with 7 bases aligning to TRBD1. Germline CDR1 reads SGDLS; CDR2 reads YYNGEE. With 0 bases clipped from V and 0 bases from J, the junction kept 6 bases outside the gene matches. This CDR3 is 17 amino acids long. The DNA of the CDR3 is TGTGCCAGCAGCGTAGCCCCCCAGGGGGTCTCTGGAAACACCATATATTTT. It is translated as CASSVAPQGVSGNTIYF.

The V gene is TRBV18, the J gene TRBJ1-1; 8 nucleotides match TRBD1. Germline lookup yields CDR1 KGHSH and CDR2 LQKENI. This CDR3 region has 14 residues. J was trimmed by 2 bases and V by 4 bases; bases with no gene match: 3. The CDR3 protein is CASSRGQGNTEAFF. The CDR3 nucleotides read TGTGCCAGCTCACGAGGACAGGGAAACACTGAAGCTTTCTTT.

CDR3 nucleotides: TGTGCCAGCAGCTTGCCAGGAAGAGTCACAGATACGCAGTATTTT. It translates to CASSLPGRVTDTQYF. This chain joins TRBV5-4 and TRBJ2-3, with D unclear. This CDR3 region has 15 residues. CDR1 and CDR2 from the germline V gene are SGHNT and YYREEE (reference sequence). Trimming removed 1 base from V and 2 bases from J, with 11 bases in between.

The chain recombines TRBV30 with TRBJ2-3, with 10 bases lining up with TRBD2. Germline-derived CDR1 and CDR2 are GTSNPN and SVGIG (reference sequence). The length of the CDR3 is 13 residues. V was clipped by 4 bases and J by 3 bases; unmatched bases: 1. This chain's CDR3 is CAWTSGGTDTQYF. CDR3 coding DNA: TGTGCCTGGACTAGCGGGGGAACAGATACGCAGTATTTT.

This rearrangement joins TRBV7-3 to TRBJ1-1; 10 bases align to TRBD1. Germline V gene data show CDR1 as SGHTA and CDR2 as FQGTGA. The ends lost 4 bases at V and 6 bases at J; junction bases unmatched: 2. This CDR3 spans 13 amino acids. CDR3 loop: CASSSDRGSEAFF. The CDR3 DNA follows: TGTGCCAGCAGCTCGGACAGGGGGTCTGAAGCTTTCTTT.

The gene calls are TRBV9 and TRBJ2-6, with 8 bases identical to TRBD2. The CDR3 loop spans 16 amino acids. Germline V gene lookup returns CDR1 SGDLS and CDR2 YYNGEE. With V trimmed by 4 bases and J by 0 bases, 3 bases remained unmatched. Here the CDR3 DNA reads TGTGCCAGCAGCCCGGGGGGGTTCTCTGGGGCCAACGTCCTGACTTTC. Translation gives CASSPGGFSGANVLTF.